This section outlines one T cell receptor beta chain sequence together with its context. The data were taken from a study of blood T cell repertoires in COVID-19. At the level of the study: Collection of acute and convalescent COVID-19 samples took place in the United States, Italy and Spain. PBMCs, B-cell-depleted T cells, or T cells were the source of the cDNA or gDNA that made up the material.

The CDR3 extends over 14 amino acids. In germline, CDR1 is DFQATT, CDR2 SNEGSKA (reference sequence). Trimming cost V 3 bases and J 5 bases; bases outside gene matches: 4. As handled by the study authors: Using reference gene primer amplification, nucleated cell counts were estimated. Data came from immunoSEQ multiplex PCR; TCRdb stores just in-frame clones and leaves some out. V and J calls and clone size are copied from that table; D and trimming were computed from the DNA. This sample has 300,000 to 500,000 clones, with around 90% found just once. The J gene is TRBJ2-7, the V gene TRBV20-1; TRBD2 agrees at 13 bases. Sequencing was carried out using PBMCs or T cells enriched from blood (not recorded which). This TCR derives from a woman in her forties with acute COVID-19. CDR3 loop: CSASKGLAGNEQYF. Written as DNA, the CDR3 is TGCAGTGCTAGTAAGGGACTAGCGGGGAACGAGCAGTACTTC.